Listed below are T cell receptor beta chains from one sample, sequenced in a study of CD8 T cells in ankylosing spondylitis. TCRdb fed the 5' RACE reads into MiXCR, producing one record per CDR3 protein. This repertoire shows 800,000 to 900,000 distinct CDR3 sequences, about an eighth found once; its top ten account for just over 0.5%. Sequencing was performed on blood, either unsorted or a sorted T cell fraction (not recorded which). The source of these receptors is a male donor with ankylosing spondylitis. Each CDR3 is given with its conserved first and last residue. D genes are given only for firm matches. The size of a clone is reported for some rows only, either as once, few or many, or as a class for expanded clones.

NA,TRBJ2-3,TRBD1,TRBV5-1,CASSFGTVSADTQYF,TGCGCCAGCAGCTTTGGGACAGTCTCGGCAGATACGCAGTATTTT
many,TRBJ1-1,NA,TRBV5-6,CASSRLGEAFF,TGTGCCAGCAGCAGACTGGGTGAAGCTTTCTTT
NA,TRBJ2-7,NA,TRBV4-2,CASSQDGLEGREQYF,TGTGCCAGCAGCCAAGACGGTTTAGAGGGCCGGGAGCAGTACTTC
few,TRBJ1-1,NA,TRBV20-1,CSAWGSGSNTEAFF,TGCAGTGCGTGGGGATCGGGTTCGAACACTGAAGCTTTCTTT
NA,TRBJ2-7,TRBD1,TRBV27,CASRITGVRGEQYF,TGTGCCAGCAGAATCACAGGGGTAAGGGGCGAGCAGTACTTC
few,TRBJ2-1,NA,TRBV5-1,CASSLLTEAYNEQFF,TGCGCCAGCAGCTTGTTAACGGAAGCCTACAATGAGCAGTTCTTC
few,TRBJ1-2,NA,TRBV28,CASSLAGYTF,TGTGCCAGCAGTTTGGCAGGCTACACCTTC
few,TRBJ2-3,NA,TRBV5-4,CASSLYQGSTDTQYF,TGTGCCAGCAGCTTGTATCAGGGGAGCACAGATACGCAGTATTTT
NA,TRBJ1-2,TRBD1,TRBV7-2,CASSLAGQLYGYTF,TGTGCCAGCAGCTTAGCGGGACAGCTCTATGGCTACACCTTC
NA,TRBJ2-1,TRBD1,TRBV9,CASSVRDRVYNEQFF,TGTGCCAGCAGCGTCCGGGACAGGGTCTACAATGAGCAGTTCTTC
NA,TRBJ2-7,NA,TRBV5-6,CASSWYHEQYF,TGTGCCAGCAGCTGGTACCACGAGCAGTACTTC
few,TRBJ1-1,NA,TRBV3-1,CASSPRQGGPTEAFF,TGTGCCAGCAGCCCGCGACAAGGGGGGCCCACTGAAGCTTTCTTT
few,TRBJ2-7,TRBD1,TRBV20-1,CSVAPGQIYEQYF,TGCAGTGTCGCACCGGGACAGATCTACGAGCAGTACTTC
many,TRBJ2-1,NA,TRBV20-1,CSAKDRGWGSGIRNEQFF,TGCAGTGCCAAAGACAGGGGGTGGGGTAGCGGGATCAGGAATGAGCAGTTCTTC
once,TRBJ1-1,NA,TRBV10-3,CAISDGRGAEAFF,TGTGCCATCAGTGACGGCAGGGGCGCTGAAGCTTTCTTT
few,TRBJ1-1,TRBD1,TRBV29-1,CSVARGGRDTEAFF,TGCAGCGTTGCACGAGGGGGCAGGGACACTGAAGCTTTCTTT
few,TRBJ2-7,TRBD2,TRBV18,CASSSRTSSYEQYF,TGTGCCAGCTCATCCCGGACTAGCTCCTACGAGCAGTACTTC
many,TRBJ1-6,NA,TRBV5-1,CASSLTGRLNSPLHF,TGCGCCAGCAGCTTGACGGGGCGCTTGAATTCACCCCTCCACTTT
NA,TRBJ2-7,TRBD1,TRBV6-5,CASSYPPGTGIDEQYF,TGTGCCAGCAGTTACCCACCCGGGACAGGGATCGACGAGCAGTACTTC
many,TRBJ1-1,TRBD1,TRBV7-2,CASSLVRGATEAFF,TGTGCCAGCAGCTTAGTCAGGGGGGCAACTGAAGCTTTCTTT
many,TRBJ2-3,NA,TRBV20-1,CSARRPVDTQYF,TGCAGTGCTAGAAGGCCGGTCGATACGCAGTATTTT
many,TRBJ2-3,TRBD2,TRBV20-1,CSASQLAGDADTQYF,TGCAGTGCTAGCCAACTAGCGGGGGATGCAGATACGCAGTATTTT